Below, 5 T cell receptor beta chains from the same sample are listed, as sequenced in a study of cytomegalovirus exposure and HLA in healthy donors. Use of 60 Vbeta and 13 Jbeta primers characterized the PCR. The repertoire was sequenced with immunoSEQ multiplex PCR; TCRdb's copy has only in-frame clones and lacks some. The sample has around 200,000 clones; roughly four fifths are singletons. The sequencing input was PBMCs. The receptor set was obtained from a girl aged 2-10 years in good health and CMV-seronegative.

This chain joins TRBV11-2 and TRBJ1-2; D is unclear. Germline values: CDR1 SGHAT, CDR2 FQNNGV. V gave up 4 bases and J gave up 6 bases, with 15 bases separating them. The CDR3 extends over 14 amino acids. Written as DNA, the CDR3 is TGTGCCAGCAGCTCAAACCCCGCCGGGGATGGCTACACCTTC. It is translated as CASSSNPAGDGYTF.

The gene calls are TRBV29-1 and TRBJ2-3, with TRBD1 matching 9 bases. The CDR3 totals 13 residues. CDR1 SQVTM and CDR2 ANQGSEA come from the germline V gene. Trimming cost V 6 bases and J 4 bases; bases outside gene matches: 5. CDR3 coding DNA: TGCAGCGTGGGACAGGGATTCTCAGATACGCAGTATTTT. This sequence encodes CSVGQGFSDTQYF.

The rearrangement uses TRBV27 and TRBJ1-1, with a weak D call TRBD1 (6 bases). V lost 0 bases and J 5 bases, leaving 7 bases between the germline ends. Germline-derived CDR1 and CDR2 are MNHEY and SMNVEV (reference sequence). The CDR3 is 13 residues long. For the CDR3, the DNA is TGTGCCAGCAGTTTATCTAGGGGGACTGAAGCTTTCTTT. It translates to CASSLSRGTEAFF.

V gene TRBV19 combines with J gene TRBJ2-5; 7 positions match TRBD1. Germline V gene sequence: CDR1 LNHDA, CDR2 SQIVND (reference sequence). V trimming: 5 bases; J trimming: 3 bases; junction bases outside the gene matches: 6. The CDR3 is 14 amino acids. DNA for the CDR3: TGTGCCAGTAGTGCGACAGGGTTAGAAGAGACCCAGTACTTC. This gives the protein CASSATGLEETQYF. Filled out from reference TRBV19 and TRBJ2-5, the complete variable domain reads DGGITQSPKYLFRKEGQNVTLSCEQNLNHDAMYWYRQDPGQGLRLIYYSQIVNDFQKGDIAEGYSVSREKKESFPLTVTSAQKNPTAFYLCASSATGLEETQYFGPGTRLLVL.

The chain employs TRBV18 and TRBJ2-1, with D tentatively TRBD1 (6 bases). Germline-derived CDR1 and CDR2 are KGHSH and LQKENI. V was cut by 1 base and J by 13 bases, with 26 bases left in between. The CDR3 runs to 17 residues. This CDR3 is CASSPQTGPLTRSSQFF. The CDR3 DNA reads TGTGCCAGCTCACCACAGACAGGCCCCCTTACTAGGTCCTCACAGTTCTTC.